The 22 T cell receptor beta chains below were found in one sample sequenced in a study of cytomegalovirus exposure and HLA in healthy donors. The PCR ran on 60 Vbeta and 13 Jbeta primers. TCRdb's copy holds only in-frame clones and misses some; the assay was immunoSEQ multiplex PCR. The table lists tens of thousands of clones, around 80% of them singletons. Sequencing used PBMCs. The receptors were gathered from a woman aged 30 to 39 in good health and CMV-seronegative.

The gene calls are TRBV7-2 and TRBJ2-7, with 12 positions matching TRBD2. CDR3 length: 15 amino acids. Trimming cost V 4 bases and J 2 bases; bases outside gene matches: 3. Germline V gene sequence: CDR1 SGHTA, CDR2 FQGNSA. The chain's CDR3 is CASSSTSGSPYEQYF. CDR3 bases: TGTGCCAGCAGCTCGACTAGCGGGAGCCCCTACGAGCAGTACTTC.

V usage is TRBV7-6 and J usage is TRBJ1-2; 9 bases map to TRBD1. V was pared by 4 bases and J by 7 bases, with 13 bases of the junction left unmatched. The germline CDR1 and CDR2 sequences are SGHVS and FNYEAQ. This CDR3 is 16 amino acids long. As DNA, the CDR3 is TGTGCCAGCAGCTCACACCCGGACAGGGGAGGACTTGGCTACACCTTC. Amino acids: CASSSHPDRGGLGYTF.

V usage is TRBV5-4 and J usage is TRBJ1-1, with D unresolved. V shed 1 base and J shed 1 base, with 5 bases lying between them. The germline V gene has CDR1 SGHNT and CDR2 YYREEE (reference sequence). The CDR3 is 13 amino acids. This CDR3 is CASSLRENTEAFF. The CDR3 nucleotides are TGTGCCAGCAGCTTGAGAGAGAACACTGAAGCTTTCTTT. The full variable domain, with the rest looked up from reference TRBV5-4 and TRBJ1-1, is ETGVTQSPTHLIKTRGQQVTLRCSSQSGHNTVSWYQQALGQGPQFIFQYYREEENGRGNFPPRFSGLQFPNYSSELNVNALELDDSALYLCASSLRENTEAFFGQGTRLTVV.

The chain is built from TRBV5-1 and TRBJ1-2; 8 nucleotides agree with TRBD1. The germline gives CDR1 SGHRS, CDR2 YFSETQ. This CDR3 comprises 15 residues. The trim removed 0 bases at V and 7 bases at J, leaving 8 bases unmatched. In nucleotides, the CDR3 is TGCGCCAGCAGCTTGGACAGGGGGAGTTCTGGTGGCTACACCTTC. Its translation: CASSLDRGSSGGYTF.

The chain has TRBV5-1 and TRBJ2-5; the D gene is possibly TRBD1 (6 bases). Germline CDR1 reads SGHRS; CDR2 reads YFSETQ. The length of the CDR3 is 14 residues. V lost 4 bases, J lost 1 base, and 11 bases lay in between. The CDR3 protein is CASSPGQFQETQYF. CDR3 sequence (DNA): TGCGCCAGCAGCCCCGGACAGTTCCAAGAGACCCAGTACTTC.

The chain employs TRBV6-5 and TRBJ2-1; D is perhaps TRBD2 (6 bases). V was clipped by 0 bases and J by 6 bases, with 15 bases between them. The CDR3 sequence is 16 residues long. Germline-derived CDR1 and CDR2 are MNHEY and SVGAGI. CDR3 sequence: CASSYSGGIGFNEQFF. The CDR3 coding sequence is TGTGCCAGCAGTTACTCGGGAGGTATCGGTTTCAATGAGCAGTTCTTC.

The gene calls are TRBV11-2 and TRBJ2-7; 7 bases agree with TRBD1. This CDR3 contains 14 residues. CDR1 is SGHAT, CDR2 FQNNGV, per germline. The J segment lost 0 bases and the V segment lost 5 bases, leaving 4 bases of the junction unmatched. The CDR3 is CASSPGQVSYEQYF. In DNA form, the CDR3 reads TGTGCCAGCAGCCCCGGACAGGTCTCCTACGAGCAGTACTTC.

The V gene is TRBV5-1, the J gene TRBJ2-1, with 9 positions matching TRBD1. Trimming removed 0 bases from V and 7 bases from J; junction bases left unmatched: 11. Germline CDR1 is SGHRS and CDR2 is YFSETQ. The CDR3 is made up of 17 amino acids. CDR3 amino acids: CASSLGRDRETGNEQFF. DNA for the CDR3: TGCGCCAGCAGCTTGGGTAGGGACAGGGAGACGGGGAATGAGCAGTTCTTC.

The chain uses TRBV19 and TRBJ1-6, with D possibly TRBD1 on 5 matching bases. Per the germline V gene, CDR1 is LNHDA and CDR2 is SQIVND (reference sequence). V dropped 5 bases and J dropped 9 bases, with 11 bases sitting between them. CDR3 length: 13 amino acids. The CDR3 DNA follows: TGTGCCAGTAGTTTCCAAGGGGCTTCACCCCTCCACTTT. It specifies CASSFQGASPLHF.

The chain links TRBV6-5 to TRBJ1-1, with 7 bases that match TRBD1. The germline CDR1 and CDR2 sequences are MNHEY and SVGAGI. V dropped 2 bases and J dropped 1; count of bases not matched to a gene: 1. CDR3 length equals 14 residues. The CDR3 here is CASSYGTANTEAFF. In DNA, the CDR3 is TGTGCCAGCAGTTACGGGACAGCGAACACTGAAGCTTTCTTT.

The chain links TRBV6-1 to TRBJ1-2, with 9 positions matching TRBD1. Germline V gives CDR1 MNHNS, CDR2 SASEGT. This CDR3 has 14 amino acids. J gave up 8 bases and V 6 bases, and 10 bases lay outside the gene matches. The CDR3 reads CASSEKRQGEGYTF. The CDR3 region has the DNA TGTGCCAGCAGCGAAAAGCGACAGGGGGAAGGCTACACCTTC.

The chain combines TRBV7-2 with TRBJ2-3; 7 nucleotides align to TRBD2. V was clipped by 4 bases and J by 7 bases; unmatched bases: 5. The CDR3 totals 13 residues. The germline V gene encodes CDR1 SGHTA and CDR2 FQGNSA. DNA for the CDR3: TGTGCCAGCAGCTCCGCGGGGGAATATACGCAGTATTTT. Amino acid sequence: CASSSAGEYTQYF.

The J gene is TRBJ2-1, the V gene TRBV7-2; 10 bases match TRBD1. Germline assignment: CDR1 SGHTA and CDR2 FQGNSA. Trimming at V came to 5 bases and at J to 9 bases, leaving 4 bases not matched to a gene. This CDR3 spans 13 amino acids. CDR3: CASSRQGAIEQFF. Written as DNA, the CDR3 is TGTGCCAGCAGCCGACAGGGGGCAATTGAGCAGTTCTTC.

CDR3 bases: TGTGCCAGCAGTGGTAACTACGAGCAGTACTTC. Its protein product is CASSGNYEQYF. The chain employs TRBV2 and TRBJ2-7; D gene unclear. The CDR3 totals 11 residues. Germline CDR1 and CDR2: SNHLY and FYNNEI. The V and J ends lost 4 bases and 3 bases respectively, with 4 bases between them.

The chain employs TRBV28 and TRBJ2-7; 7 positions agree with TRBD1. This CDR3 spans 16 amino acids. Germline V gene sequence: CDR1 MDHEN, CDR2 SYDVKM. V lost 6 bases and J lost 5; bases outside the gene matches: 16. CDR3 protein: CASRRFRDRFPHEQYF. DNA of the CDR3: TGTGCCAGCAGGCGATTCCGGGACAGATTCCCCCACGAGCAGTACTTC.

The chain combines TRBV6-5 with TRBJ1-1; TRBD1 matches 10 bases. The trim removed 0 bases at V and 9 bases at J, leaving 10 bases unmatched. The CDR3 contains 16 residues. Germline CDR1 reads MNHEY; CDR2 reads SVGAGI. CDR3 sequence reads: CASSYSPTDRGEKAFF. Written as DNA, the CDR3 is TGTGCCAGCAGTTACTCCCCTACGGACAGGGGGGAAAAAGCTTTCTTT.

CDR3 nucleotides: TGTGCCAGCAGCTCCGCCGGGACAGGGAATGAAGCTTTCTTT. Translating gives CASSSAGTGNEAFF. The chain uses TRBV7-9 and TRBJ1-1; 9 bases are a match to TRBD1. The CDR3 totals 14 residues. J lost 7 bases, V lost 4 bases, and 7 bases had no gene match. The germline V gene encodes CDR1 SEHNR and CDR2 FQNEAQ (reference sequence).

This chain connects TRBV7-8 to TRBJ2-7, with TRBD2 matching over 7 bases. The CDR3 has 12 residues. Germline CDR1 SGHVS, CDR2 FQNEAQ. V lost 5 bases, J lost 7 bases, and 5 bases stayed unmatched. CDR3 region: CASSPLGGEQYF. Written as DNA, the CDR3 is TGTGCCAGCAGCCCTCTGGGAGGGGAGCAGTACTTC.

V gene TRBV6-5 combines with J gene TRBJ1-2; 7 bases map to TRBD1. The CDR3 is 15 residues long. The junction had 9 bases not matched to a gene; V was cut back by 0 bases and J by 8 bases. Looked up from germline, CDR1 is MNHEY and CDR2 is SVGAGI. The CDR3 region is CASSYSPGGRSGYTF. The CDR3, as DNA: TGTGCCAGCAGTTACTCGCCAGGGGGACGCTCGGGCTACACCTTC.

This chain joins TRBV6-4 and TRBJ2-3, with 10 nucleotides matching TRBD1. The J segment lost 5 bases and the V segment lost 6 bases, leaving 8 bases of the junction unmatched. Germline V lookup: CDR1 MRHNA, CDR2 SNTAGT. This CDR3 has 15 amino acids. CDR3 in amino acids: CASRAGTGAVDTQYF. CDR3 DNA: TGTGCCAGCAGGGCCGGGACAGGGGCGGTAGATACGCAGTATTTT.

The chain links TRBV11-2 to TRBJ2-1; the D is unclear. In germline, CDR1 is SGHAT, CDR2 FQNNGV. This CDR3 has 11 amino acids. Trimming took off 0 bases at V and 15 bases at J, with 9 bases between the two ends. CDR3 in DNA: TGTGCCAGCAGCTTAGATGAACGTAGGTTCTTC. Its protein product is CASSLDERRFF.

The rearrangement links TRBV5-6 to TRBJ2-7; D is ambiguous. Germline CDR1 is SGHDT and CDR2 is YYEEEE. This CDR3 contains 16 residues. V was trimmed by 5 bases and J by 3 bases, leaving 21 bases between them. The CDR3 DNA reads as TGTGCCAGCAGTCCCCTGCGACAAGGCCTATACTACGAGCAGTACTTC. Its protein is CASSPLRQGLYYEQYF. Full variable domain (rest looked up from reference TRBV5-6 and TRBJ2-7): DAGVTQSPTHLIKTRGQQVTLRCSPKSGHDTVSWYQQALGQGPQFIFQYYEEEERQRGNFPDRFSGHQFPNYSSELNVNALLLGDSALYLCASSPLRQGLYYEQYFGPGTRLTVT.